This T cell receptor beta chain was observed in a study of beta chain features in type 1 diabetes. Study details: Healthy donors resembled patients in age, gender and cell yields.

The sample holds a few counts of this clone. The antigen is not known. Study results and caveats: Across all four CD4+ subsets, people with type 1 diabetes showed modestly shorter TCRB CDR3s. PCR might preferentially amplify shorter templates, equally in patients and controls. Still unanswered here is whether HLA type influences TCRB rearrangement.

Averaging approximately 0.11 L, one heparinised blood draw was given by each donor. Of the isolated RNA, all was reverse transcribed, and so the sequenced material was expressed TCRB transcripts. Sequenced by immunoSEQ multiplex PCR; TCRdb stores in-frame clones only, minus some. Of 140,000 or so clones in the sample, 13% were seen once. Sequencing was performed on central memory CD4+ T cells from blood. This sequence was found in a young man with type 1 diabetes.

CDR3: CASSQEAESWGDRSYNEQFF. DNA for the CDR3: TGCGCCAGCAGCCAAGAGGCCGAATCTTGGGGAGATCGGTCCTACAATGAGCAGTTCTTC. The V call is TRBV4-1, the J call TRBJ2-1; D is perhaps TRBD2 (5 bases). In germline, CDR1 is MGHRA, CDR2 YSYEKL. V lost 0 bases to trimming and J lost 1 base, with 22 bases between them. The CDR3 has 20 residues.